This entry features one TCR beta chain sequence. Antigen specificity is unknown. Per the study methods: Junction-only sequences produced by ImmunoSEQ had no quality scores, so filtering differed. Sequenced by immunoSEQ multiplex PCR; TCRdb stores in-frame clones only, minus some. V and J calls and clone size come straight from that table; D and trimming were deduced from the DNA. Of 1.5 million to 2.5 million clones in the sample, around 96% were seen once. This sample was included in a study of shared clonotypes between healthy human individuals. Study conclusions and caveats: The low donor count limited represented genetic and exposure-history diversity.

Positive CCR7 selection of CD45RO-negative cells yielded the naive CD8 cells, and terminally differentiated effector memory CD45RA+ cells were excluded. V dropped 0 bases and J dropped 2; count of bases not matched to a gene: 7. Germline CDR1 and CDR2: LGHNA and YSLEER. The CDR3 has 16 residues. Specimen: naive CD8+ T cells sorted from blood. The sequence derives from a man aged 18 to 35 in good health. V is TRBV4-3 and J is TRBJ2-7; 7 nucleotides match TRBD1. In DNA, the CDR3 is TGCGCCAGCAGCCAAGATCGGGACAGATCGACCTACGAGCAGTACTTC. This sequence encodes CASSQDRDRSTYEQYF.